This T cell receptor beta chain was sequenced for a study of T-cell reconstitution after alpha-beta-depleted transplantation in children. Study-level findings and limits: Newly produced T cells mostly provided counts and TCRbeta diversity after one year, as hyperexpanded clones declined. Approximately two months post-transplant, alpha-beta T cells reportedly originated from several hundred expanded graft clones.

V was clipped by 5 bases and J by 12 bases, with 17 bases between them. The length of the CDR3 is 13 residues. At least ten counts were recorded for this clonotype. Its target is unknown. A TCRbeta library incorporating unique molecular identifiers was prepared. MiXCR, run by TCRdb on the PCR reads, gives a single entry per CDR3 protein. The sample contains over 120,000 distinct CDR3 sequences, around 8.5% of which appear only once. Sequenced here: PBMCs, mostly from graft donor cells, sampled 180 days after TCRalphabeta/CD19-depleted stem cell transplant. The J gene is TRBJ2-1, the V gene TRBV12-3 or TRBV12-4; D may be TRBD1 (6 bases). This TCR came from a female patient aged 2-9 years who had a stem cell transplant for congenital amegakaryocytic thrombocytopenia, so the T cells may come from the graft donor. In DNA form, the CDR3 reads TGTGCCAGCAGTCCCAACCGGTGGGGGCGGCAGTTCTTC. Translating it yields CASSPNRWGRQFF.